Listed here is a single T cell receptor beta chain. This receptor's antigen is unknown. No quality values exist for individual bases; no much larger clone is one base distant. Collaborating institutions collected whole blood in K2EDTA tubes following their own protocols. For TCRbeta analysis, collaborator samples were shipped as frozen whole blood, as isolated PBMCs, or as DNA extracted from either sample type. The data are from a study of blood T cell repertoires in COVID-19 (dated by TCRdb to 2018 to 2021). In terms of the full investigation: The collaborator samples originated in the United States, Italy and Spain and spanned the acute and convalescent phases of COVID-19. The prospective study material was composed of cDNA or gDNA derived from T cells, B-cell-depleted T cells, or PBMCs. The dataset comprised deeply sampled blood TCRbeta repertoires from subjects exposed to, actively infected with, or recovered from COVID-19. The repertoires were released in a freely available public database meant as a resource for research on the immune response to SARS-CoV-2. Samples were obtained from the ongoing ImmuneRACE study (first 160 participants) and from 1,254 subjects provided by 6 global collaborators. Sample metadata almost always included a de-identified subject ID, COVID-19 status, age in years and sex. Where available, HLA class I and class II types were obtained from metadata supplied by the sample provider rather than from assay-based typing. Overall results and qualifications from the work: How much clinical and demographic metadata was included differed by source and by participant, and the metadata was provided uncurated.

From a lookup of the germline V gene, CDR1 and CDR2 are SNHLY and FYNNEI. Its CDR3 holds 16 amino acids, cysteine through phenylalanine. The sequence is cut down to CDR3 DNA, 48 bases in frame from base 1. At the junction V is shortened by 4 bases and J by 4 bases, with 19 bases in between. TCRbeta CDR3 regions were amplified from genomic DNA by means of the immunoSEQ Assay, a bias-controlled multiplex PCR. From the authors' description of their analysis: Nucleated cell counts per sample were estimated from amplification of reference gene primers within the assay. To quantify the absolute abundance of each unique TCRbeta CDR3 rearrangement, sequence reads were collapsed and filtered. For each sample, productive Simpson clonality was calculated as the square root of Simpson's diversity index across productive rearrangements. TCRdb took over this immuneACCESS table, retaining in-frame rearrangements with V and J assigned. Such tables are incomplete; in checked studies, under half of the missing clones stem from an unresolved V gene, and the remainder is unexplained. The V and J calls and the clone size are those of that table, but D and trimming were determined from the DNA. This sample comprises roughly 320,000 clones, roughly 85% of them detected only once. The biggest ten clones account for approximately 7.6% of the sample.

This clonotype was obtained from a human donor in a cohort sampled during active COVID-19. Sequenced material: peripheral blood. Recombination joined TRBV2 with TRBJ1-1; the D gene cannot be named for sure. The CDR3 reads as follows: CASSVVLIGVPTEAFF. The DNA sequence is TGTGCCAGCAGTGTGGTACTGATCGGGGTACCCACTGAAGCTTTCTTT.